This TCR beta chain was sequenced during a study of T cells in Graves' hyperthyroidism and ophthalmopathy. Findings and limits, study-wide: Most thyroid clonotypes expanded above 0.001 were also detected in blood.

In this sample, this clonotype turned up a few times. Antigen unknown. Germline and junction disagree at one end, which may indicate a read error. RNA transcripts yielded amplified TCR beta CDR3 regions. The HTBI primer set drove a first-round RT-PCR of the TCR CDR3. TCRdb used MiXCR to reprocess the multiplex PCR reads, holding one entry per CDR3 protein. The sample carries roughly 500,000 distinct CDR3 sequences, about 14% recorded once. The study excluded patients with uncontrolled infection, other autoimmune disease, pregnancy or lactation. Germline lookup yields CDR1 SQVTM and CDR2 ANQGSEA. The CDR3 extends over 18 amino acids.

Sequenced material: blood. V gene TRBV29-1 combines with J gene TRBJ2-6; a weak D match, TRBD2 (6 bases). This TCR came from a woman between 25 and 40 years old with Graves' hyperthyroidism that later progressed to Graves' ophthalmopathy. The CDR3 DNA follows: TGCAGCGTTGAAGAGCGGGGCCAGCAGGTGACCGGGGCCAACGTCCCGACTTTC. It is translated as CSVEERGQQVTGANVPTF.